This T cell receptor beta chain derives from a study of tumor-infiltrating lymphocytes in primary liver carcinoma. Germline CDR1 reads SGHDN; CDR2 reads FVKESK. The ends lost 3 bases at V and 6 bases at J; junction bases unmatched: 17. The CDR3 runs 18 residues. Total RNA (roughly 550 ng) served as template for TCR beta cDNA synthesis primed by a constant-region primer. Library construction for TCR beta comprised three nested multiplex PCR rounds performed with slightly modified ARM-PCR. Use of TRBV1-TRBV30 forward primers with a C-beta reverse primer characterized the first two PCR rounds, which lasted nine to eleven cycles each. A single record per CDR3 protein comes from TCRdb applying MiXCR to the multiplex PCR reads. The repertoire holds hundreds of thousands of distinct CDR3 sequences, with 50% to 75% as singletons. In addition to blood RNA drawn from unsorted whole blood, germline DNA was extracted.

This chain joins TRBV14 and TRBJ2-1; 7 bases align to TRBD2. The clonotype originates from a woman aged 30 to 39 with primary liver carcinoma and hepatitis B virus infection. Sequenced: peripheral blood. The CDR3 DNA sequence: TGTGCCAGCAGCCAGATGGGCGGGAGAGCATCCCTAGTCAATGAGCAGTTCTTC. It translates to CASSQMGGRASLVNEQFF.